This T cell receptor beta chain was sequenced in a study of cytomegalovirus exposure and HLA in healthy donors. PCR was performed using 60 Vbeta and 13 Jbeta primers. The protocol was immunoSEQ multiplex PCR, while the TCRdb copy is restricted to in-frame clones and leaves out a portion. This repertoire shows 100,000 to 150,000 clones, around three quarters found once; its top ten account for about 1.8%. The CDR3 has 18 amino acids. Germline V gene data show CDR1 as SGHVS and CDR2 as FQNEAQ. V lost 3 bases and J lost 3; bases outside the gene matches: 7. J is TRBJ2-1 and V is TRBV7-8; 14 bases agree with TRBD2. Material: PBMCs. The TCR originated in a woman between 50 and 59 years old in good health and CMV-seronegative. CDR3 residues: CASSFGTSGSSDYNEQFF. The CDR3 DNA reads as TGTGCCAGCAGCTTTGGGACTAGCGGGAGCTCGGACTACAATGAGCAGTTCTTC.